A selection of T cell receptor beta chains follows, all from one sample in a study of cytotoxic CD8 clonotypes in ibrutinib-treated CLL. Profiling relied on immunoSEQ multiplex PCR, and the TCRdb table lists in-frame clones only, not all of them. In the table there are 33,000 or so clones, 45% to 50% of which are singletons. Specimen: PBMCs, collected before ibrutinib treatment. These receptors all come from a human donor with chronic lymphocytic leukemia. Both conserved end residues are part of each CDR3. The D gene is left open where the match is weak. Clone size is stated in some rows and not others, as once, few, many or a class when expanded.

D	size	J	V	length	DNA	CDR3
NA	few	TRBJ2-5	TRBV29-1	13	TGCAGCGTTGACCCAGGGGCGGGCGAGACCCAGTACTTC	CSVDPGAGETQYF
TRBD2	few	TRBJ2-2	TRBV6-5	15	TGTGCCAGCAGCAGGGAGGGAGGGACGACCGGGGAGCTGTTTTTT	CASSREGGTTGELFF
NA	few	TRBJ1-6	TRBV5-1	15	TGCGCCAGCAGCTTACTTGGAGAGTGGAATTCACCCCTCCACTTT	CASSLLGEWNSPLHF
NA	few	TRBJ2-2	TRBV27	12	TGTGCCAGCAGGGGGTACACCGGGGAGCTGTTTTTT	CASRGYTGELFF
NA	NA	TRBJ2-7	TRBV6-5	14	TGTGCCAGCAGTTACAACCAGGACCTCTACGAGCAGTACTTC	CASSYNQDLYEQYF
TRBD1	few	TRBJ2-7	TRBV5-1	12	TGCGCCAGCGGGACAGGGATCTACGAGCAGTACTTC	CASGTGIYEQYF
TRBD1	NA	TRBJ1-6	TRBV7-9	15	TGTGCCAGCAGCTTACCCGGACAGGGGAATTCACCCCTCCACTTT	CASSLPGQGNSPLHF
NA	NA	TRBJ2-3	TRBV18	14	TGTGCCAGCTCACCACCGGCCTTCACAGATACGCAGTATTTT	CASSPPAFTDTQYF
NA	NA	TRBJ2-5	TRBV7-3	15	TGTGCCAGCAGCCAAGTGGCTGGCGTCTGGGAGACCCAGTACTTC	CASSQVAGVWETQYF
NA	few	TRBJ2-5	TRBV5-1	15	TGCGCCAGCAGCTTGGTATCTTCCTTCCAAGAGACCCAGTACTTC	CASSLVSSFQETQYF
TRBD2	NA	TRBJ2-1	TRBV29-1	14	TGCAGCGTTGAATCGGCTAGCGGGGTCCGGGGGCAGTTCTTC	CSVESASGVRGQFF
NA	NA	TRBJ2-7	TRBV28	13	TGTGCCAGCAGTAGATCAGGGTACTACGAGCAGTACTTC	CASSRSGYYEQYF
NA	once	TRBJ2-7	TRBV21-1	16	TGTGCCAGCAGCAAAAGCCCCGGGGGCGATTCCTACGAGCAGTACTTC	CASSKSPGGDSYEQYF
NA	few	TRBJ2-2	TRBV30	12	TGTGCCTGGAGTCCTGACACCGGGGAGCTGTTTTTT	CAWSPDTGELFF
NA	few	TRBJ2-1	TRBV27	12	TGTGCCAGCAGTTACCCTGGTAAGGAGCAGTTCTTC	CASSYPGKEQFF
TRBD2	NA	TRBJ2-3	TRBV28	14	TGTGCCAGTTTGGGGGGAGGGGGCACAGATACGCAGTATTTT	CASLGGGGTDTQYF
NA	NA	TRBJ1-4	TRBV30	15	TGTGCCTGGGCCAGTCCGAGGTCCGGACGGGAAAAACTGTTTTTT	CAWASPRSGREKLFF
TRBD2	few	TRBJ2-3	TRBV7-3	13	TGTGCCAGCAGCTCCTGGGAGGGAGATACGCAGTATTTT	CASSSWEGDTQYF
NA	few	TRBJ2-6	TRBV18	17	TGTGCCAGCTCCCCCACTTACACGGCCTCTGGGGCCAACGTCCTGACTTTC	CASSPTYTASGANVLTF
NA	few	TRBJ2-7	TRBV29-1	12	TGCAGCGTTACCGGGATCTCCTACGAGCAGTACTTC	CSVTGISYEQYF
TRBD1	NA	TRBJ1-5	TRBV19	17	TGTGCCAGTAGTATAATTAGCAGGGGGGCGAGCAATCAGCCCCAGCATTTT	CASSIISRGASNQPQHF
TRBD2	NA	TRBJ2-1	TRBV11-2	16	TGTGCCAGCAGCTTAGAACTAGCGGGGGCGGCCGGGGAGCAGTTCTTC	CASSLELAGAAGEQFF
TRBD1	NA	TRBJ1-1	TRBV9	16	TGTGCCAGCAGCGTAGCCCAGTGGACAGGAAACACTGAAGCTTTCTTT	CASSVAQWTGNTEAFF
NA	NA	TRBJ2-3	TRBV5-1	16	TGCGCCAGCAGCCCCTTATTAGGAGGGGGCCCAGATACGCAGTATTTT	CASSPLLGGGPDTQYF
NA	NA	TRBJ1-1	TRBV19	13	TGTGCCACCACTACGACCCAACGCACTGAAGCTTTCTTT	CATTTTQRTEAFF
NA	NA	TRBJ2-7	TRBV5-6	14	TGTGCCAGCAGCTTCGGGCAGGGATTATACGAGCAGTACTTC	CASSFGQGLYEQYF